Below, 29 T cell receptor beta chains from the same sample are listed, as sequenced in a study of blood T cell repertoires in COVID-19. Some clones are missing from TCRdb's copy, which holds only in-frame ones; the method was immunoSEQ multiplex PCR. Of 300,000 to 400,000 clones listed, 70% to 90% were seen once; the top ten hold about 3%. Input material: peripheral blood. All receptors come from a human donor in a cohort sampled during active COVID-19.

This chain uses TRBV7-2 with TRBJ1-1; 11 bases agree with TRBD1. Germline loops: CDR1 SGHTA, CDR2 FQGNSA. The CDR3 contains 16 residues. With V trimmed by 2 bases and J by 0 bases, 2 bases remained unmatched. CDR3 in DNA: TGTGCCAGCAGCTTATGGACAGGGGGCATGAACACTGAAGCTTTCTTT. Protein product: CASSLWTGGMNTEAFF. Full variable domain (remainder filled in from reference TRBV7-2 and TRBJ1-1): GAGVSQSPSNKVTEKGKDVELRCDPISGHTALYWYRQSLGQGLEFLIYFQGNSAPDKSGLPSDRFSAERTGGSVSTLTIQRTQQEDSAVYLCASSLWTGGMNTEAFFGQGTRLTVV.

The CDR3 region has the DNA TGTGCCAGCAGTCTTGGGGCCAAAGGGAACACTGAAGCTTTCTTT. Translation gives CASSLGAKGNTEAFF. The genes are TRBV27 and TRBJ1-1; tentatively, D is TRBD1 (5 bases). V gave up 5 bases and J gave up 1 base, with 14 bases separating them. Germline values: CDR1 MNHEY, CDR2 SMNVEV (reference sequence). The CDR3 is 15 amino acids.

In this sample, this clone turned up a few times. V usage is TRBV19 and J usage is TRBJ1-1; TRBD1 might be the D (5 bases). The CDR3 is made up of 14 amino acids. The V and J ends lost 10 bases and 7 bases respectively, with 22 bases between them. CDR1 is LNHDA, CDR2 SQIVND, per germline (reference sequence). This CDR3 is CATSRRAGDYEAFF. CDR3 bases: TGTGCCACTAGCCGCAGGGCAGGAGATTATGAAGCTTTCTTT.

This chain connects TRBV10-2 to TRBJ2-7; the D gene is possibly TRBD1 (7 bases). V was trimmed by 6 bases and J by 4 bases, leaving 16 bases between them. Germline loops: CDR1 WSHSY, CDR2 SAAADI. This CDR3 region has 14 residues. CDR3 sequence: CASSPIAGGYEQYF. The CDR3 DNA follows: TGCGCCAGCAGCCCTATCGCAGGGGGGTACGAGCAGTACTTC.

Note on this clone: The sample carries other DNA sequences with the same CDR3. The chain is built from TRBV6-5 and TRBJ1-1, with D possibly being TRBD1 (5 bases). V dropped 0 bases and J dropped 5 bases, with 10 bases sitting between them. The CDR3 runs 14 residues. Germline CDR1 MNHEY, CDR2 SVGAGI. The CDR3 sequence is CASSYSGGGTEAFF. The CDR3 DNA sequence: TGTGCCAGCAGTTACTCGGGGGGGGGAACTGAAGCTTTCTTT.

The chain employs TRBV2 and TRBJ1-5; no reliable D call. The germline V gene encodes CDR1 SNHLY and CDR2 FYNNEI. The V and J ends lost 6 bases and 0 bases respectively, with 12 bases between them. The CDR3 consists of 15 residues. The CDR3 DNA reads TGTGCCAGCAGAGCGGGGAGACTTAGCAATCAGCCCCAGCATTTT. Protein: CASRAGRLSNQPQHF.

The CDR3 protein is CASSQADSAYGYTF. CDR3 in DNA: TGTGCCAGCAGCCAAGCCGATAGCGCCTATGGCTACACCTTC. J is TRBJ1-2 and V is TRBV3-1 (or the pseudogene TRBV3-2); no clear D gene. The CDR3 contains 14 residues. Trimming left V 1 base short and J 4 bases short, with 10 bases between. Germline V gene sequence: CDR1 LGHDT, CDR2 YNNKEL (reference sequence).

This chain connects TRBV6-5 to TRBJ2-7; a possible D gene is TRBD2 (5 bases). The germline CDR1 and CDR2 sequences are MNHEY and SVGAGI. CDR3 length: 13 amino acids. The ends were cut back, 4 bases at V and 5 bases at J, with 12 bases in the middle. For the CDR3, the DNA is TGTGCCAGCAGTTTGGGAGCACCCGACGAGCAGTACTTC. Its protein product is CASSLGAPDEQYF.

The gene calls are TRBV5-1 and TRBJ1-2, with D tentatively TRBD1 (6 bases). Germline values: CDR1 SGHRS, CDR2 YFSETQ. The germline V and J ends were trimmed by 0 bases and 8 bases, with 14 bases remaining between them. The CDR3 length is 14 residues. Written as DNA, the CDR3 is TGCGCCAGCAGCTTGGCACCAGGGGAAGTCGGCTACACCTTC. Protein sequence: CASSLAPGEVGYTF.

The rearrangement joins TRBV28 to TRBJ1-6, with 8 nucleotides matching TRBD1. The V segment lost 1 base and the J segment 2 bases; nucleotides outside the gene matches: 1. The CDR3 is 16 amino acids. Per the germline V gene, CDR1 is MDHEN and CDR2 is SYDVKM. The CDR3 DNA is TGTGCCAGCAGTTTATACAGGGGGACCTATAATTCACCCCTCCACTTT. It specifies CASSLYRGTYNSPLHF.

The chain has TRBV27 and TRBJ2-3; 10 bases agree with TRBD1. This CDR3 comprises 21 residues. Germline values: CDR1 MNHEY, CDR2 SMNVEV (reference sequence). V dropped 4 bases and J dropped 0; count of bases not matched to a gene: 19. The chain's CDR3 is CASSSSDPGTGDEQSTDTQYF. Here the CDR3 DNA reads TGTGCCAGCAGTTCCTCAGATCCCGGGACAGGGGACGAACAAAGCACAGATACGCAGTATTTT.

CDR3 sequence (DNA): TGTGCCAGCAGCTTAGTAGGGGGACAGCTCTCCTACGAGCAGTACTTC. Translated: CASSLVGGQLSYEQYF. The gene calls are TRBV7-2 and TRBJ2-7; 7 positions match TRBD1. V shed 1 base and J 0 bases; nucleotides not matched to a gene: 6. The CDR3 covers 16 residues. Germline V lookup: CDR1 SGHTA, CDR2 FQGNSA.

The chain is built from TRBV5-4 and TRBJ2-3; 7 nucleotides agree with TRBD1. Germline trimming cut 4 bases from V and 5 bases from J; bases unmatched to any gene: 4. CDR3 length: 13 residues. Per the germline V gene, CDR1 is SGHNT and CDR2 is YYREEE (reference sequence). The CDR3 DNA reads as TGTGCCAGCAGCCCGGACAGGAGAGATACGCAGTATTTT. It is translated as CASSPDRRDTQYF.

The V gene is TRBV5-1, the J gene TRBJ2-5, with TRBD2 identical over 10 bases. Germline V gene sequence: CDR1 SGHRS, CDR2 YFSETQ. The CDR3 has 16 residues. V shed 0 bases and J 5 bases; nucleotides not matched to a gene: 7. Here the CDR3 DNA reads TGCGCCAGCAGCTTGGAAGCGGGAGGGCCGGGGGAGACCCAGTACTTC. Protein product: CASSLEAGGPGETQYF.

On this clone itself: At the DNA level, this CDR3 is encoded by other sequences in the same sample as well. The chain recombines TRBV7-8 with TRBJ2-3; D is ambiguous. The CDR3 sequence is 14 residues long. Germline V gene lookup returns CDR1 SGHVS and CDR2 FQNEAQ. Trimming left V 5 bases short and J 2 bases short, with 11 bases between. Written as DNA, the CDR3 is TGTGCCAGCAGCCTCACATCTCACACAGATACGCAGTATTTT. This sequence encodes CASSLTSHTDTQYF.

The V gene is TRBV5-8, the J gene TRBJ1-2, with a weak D call TRBD1 (6 bases). V was trimmed by 3 bases and J by 5 bases, leaving 17 bases between them. Germline CDR1 reads SGHTS; CDR2 reads YDEGEE. This CDR3 contains 15 residues. CDR3 region: CASSSGGGNSYGYTF. CDR3 DNA sequence: TGTGCCAGCAGCTCGGGAGGGGGAAATTCATATGGCTACACCTTC. Based on the CDR3 plus reference TRBV5-8 and TRBJ1-2, the full variable domain is EAGVTQSPTHLIKTRGQQATLRCSPISGHTSVYWYQQALGLGLQFLLWYDEGEERNRGNFPPRFSGRQFPNYSSELNVNALELEDSALYLCASSSGGGNSYGYTFGSGTRLTVV.

The chain joins TRBV10-2 to TRBJ2-7, with TRBD2 as a possible D gene (5 bases). The V gene lost 4 bases and the J gene lost 0 bases, with 16 bases spanning the gap. Germline V CDR1 and CDR2: WSHSY, SAAADI. This CDR3 has 16 residues. The CDR3 DNA follows: TGCGCCAGCAGTGGGGTCATTACGGGGAGCTCCTACGAGCAGTACTTC. Translating it yields CASSGVITGSSYEQYF.

V and J are TRBV7-3 and TRBJ1-1; D is ambiguous. The CDR3 runs 14 residues. Trimming removed 2 bases from V and 1 base from J, with 8 bases in between. The germline CDR1 and CDR2 sequences are SGHTA and FQGTGA. Here the CDR3 reads CASSLSAGNTEAFF. CDR3 in DNA: TGTGCCAGCAGCTTATCGGCAGGGAACACTGAAGCTTTCTTT.

The table lists this clone with a count of one. The chain combines TRBV9 with TRBJ2-2, with TRBD1 as a possible D gene (5 bases). This CDR3 contains 16 residues. V was pared by 0 bases and J by 2 bases, with 11 bases between. Per the germline V gene, CDR1 is SGDLS and CDR2 is YYNGEE. The CDR3 bases are TGTGCCAGCAGCGTAGGGGGCAAAATTAACACCGGGGAGCTGTTTTTT. Translating it yields CASSVGGKINTGELFF.

The gene calls are TRBV7-9 and TRBJ1-2; D unresolved. CDR3 size: 13 residues. Germline CDR1 and CDR2: SEHNR and FQNEAQ (reference sequence). V lost 8 bases and J lost 4, with 14 bases in between. The CDR3 nucleotides read TGTGCCAGCGTTCCGGGAATCGCCTATGGCTACACCTTC. It encodes CASVPGIAYGYTF.

This clone has more than one count but fewer than ten. A junction boundary mismatches the germline segment, possibly from a read error. The gene calls are TRBV7-7 and TRBJ1-2, with D maybe TRBD1 (5 bases). The CDR3 loop spans 18 amino acids. Looked up from germline, CDR1 is SSHAT and CDR2 is FNYEAQ (reference sequence). The CDR3 sequence is CASSLGISLGDLDYGYTF. CDR3 nucleotides: TGTGCTAGCAGCTTAGGAATTTCGTTAGGGGATTTAGACTATGGCTACACCTTC.

CDR3 bases: TGCAGCGTTGAACCACGGGGAGACTATGGCTACACCTTC. Translation gives CSVEPRGDYGYTF. The chain carries TRBV29-1 and TRBJ1-2; D is uncertain. The CDR3 sequence is 13 residues long. The V end was cut by 2 bases, the J end by 3 bases, with 10 bases between. CDR1 and CDR2 (germline): SQVTM, ANQGSEA.

The chain is built from TRBV4-2 and TRBJ2-6; D not certain. The CDR3 is 16 residues long. The germline V and J ends were trimmed by 0 bases and 1 base, with 7 bases remaining between them. Germline assignment: CDR1 LGHNA and CDR2 YNFKEQ. The CDR3 region is CASSQDAGSGANVLTF. The DNA of the CDR3 is TGTGCCAGCAGCCAAGACGCAGGATCTGGGGCCAACGTCCTGACTTTC.

This clone was seen a single time. This sequence joins TRBV19 and TRBJ2-5; the match to TRBD2 covers 11 bases. This CDR3 contains 17 residues. Germline CDR1 reads LNHDA; CDR2 reads SQIVND (reference sequence). V lost 2 bases, J lost 5 bases, and 10 bases stayed unmatched. The DNA of the CDR3 is TGTGCCAGTAGTATACTCGGAATAGCGGGGGGGCGTGAGACCCAGTACTTC. Protein product: CASSILGIAGGRETQYF.

The gene calls are TRBV15 and TRBJ1-5, with 8 bases that match TRBD1. Germline V gene data show CDR1 as LNHNV and CDR2 as YYDKDF (reference sequence). The V gene end was trimmed by 0 bases and the J gene end by 6 bases; junction bases not matched to a gene: 4. This CDR3 comprises 15 residues. CDR3 coding DNA: TGTGCCACCAGCAGAGATTTGACAGGGGTTCAGCCCCAGCATTTT. Its protein is CATSRDLTGVQPQHF.

The chain uses TRBV5-6 and TRBJ1-2; no definite D call. Looked up from germline, CDR1 is SGHDT and CDR2 is YYEEEE. This CDR3 is 14 amino acids long. V was pared by 3 bases and J by 4 bases, with 13 bases between. CDR3 amino acids: CASSSAGSFYGYTF. CDR3 nucleotides: TGTGCCAGCAGCTCTGCCGGTAGCTTCTATGGCTACACCTTC.

V and J are TRBV7-9 and TRBJ2-3, with TRBD2 matching over 12 bases. V gave up 7 bases and J gave up 2 bases; unmatched junction bases: 4. Germline V gene lookup returns CDR1 SEHNR and CDR2 FQNEAQ (reference sequence). The CDR3 sequence is 15 residues long. This CDR3 reads CASKRLAGVTDTQYF. The CDR3 DNA sequence: TGTGCCAGCAAACGACTAGCGGGAGTCACAGATACGCAGTATTTT.

The rearrangement joins TRBV4-1 to TRBJ2-3, with a possible D match to TRBD2 (6 bases). CDR1 and CDR2 from the germline V gene are MGHRA and YSYEKL. Between the trimmed V and J ends, which lost 3 bases and 0 bases, there was a span of 13 bases. The CDR3 sequence is 16 residues long. CDR3 loop: CASSHPRAGSTDTQYF. In DNA, the CDR3 is TGCGCCAGCAGCCACCCCAGGGCGGGAAGCACAGATACGCAGTATTTT.

This clone was seen once. The chain employs TRBV9 and TRBJ1-6; D gene uncertain. Germline V gene data show CDR1 as SGDLS and CDR2 as YYNGEE. The V end was cut by 3 bases, the J end by 7 bases, with 11 bases between. There are 14 residues in the CDR3. CDR3 residues: CASSAAGANSPLHF. CDR3 coding DNA: TGTGCCAGCAGCGCAGCAGGCGCCAATTCACCCCTCCACTTT.